The clone carrying this T cell receptor (beta chain) was picked up many times. Its antigen is not known. MiXCR, applied by TCRdb to the 5' RACE reads, yields one record per CDR3 protein. The sample comprises roughly 130,000 distinct CDR3 sequences, 6.5% to 8.5% of which are singletons, and 7.3% rests with the top ten. The data derive from a study of CD8 T cells in ankylosing spondylitis. Points from the study as a whole: Prior literature has documented some motif variants in synovial fluid and blood from reactive arthritis. Disease-linked clones were found to be CD8+ and relatively rare in peripheral blood.

Germline V lookup: CDR1 SGHTA, CDR2 FQGNSA. The ends were cut back, 2 bases at V and 1 base at J, with 8 bases in the middle. The CDR3 totals 14 residues. Specimen: synovial fluid, either unsorted or a sorted T cell fraction (not recorded which). This sequence originates from a male donor with ankylosing spondylitis. This sequence joins TRBV7-2 and TRBJ2-5; D is unresolved. The CDR3 DNA reads as TGTGCCAGCAGCTTAATTATGGGCCAAGAGACCCAGTACTTC. Its protein product is CASSLIMGQETQYF.